The present T cell receptor (beta chain) was sequenced within a study of T-cell reconstitution after alpha-beta-depleted transplantation in children. Whole-study findings and limits: Day-60 TCRbeta diversity that was high in some patients was derived from surviving recipient T cells and thymic progenitors. Newly generated T cells supplied most T-cell counts and diversity one year post-transplant. Several hundred graft clones that had expanded were reportedly the source of alpha-beta T cells about two months after transplant.

This clonotype occurred a few times. The antigen is not known. V shed 6 bases, J shed 1 base, and the junction held 5 bases outside the gene matches. CDR1 and CDR2 (germline): KGHSH, LQKENI. The CDR3 totals 15 residues. It was with unique molecular identifiers that the TCRbeta library was prepared. TCRdb called the PCR reads again in MiXCR, with one record for every CDR3 protein. Of some 600,000 distinct CDR3 sequences in the sample, 10% to 15% were seen once. This clonotype was sampled from a male patient between 10 and 17 years old who had a stem cell transplant for acute myeloid leukemia, so the T cells may come from the graft donor. The specimen was PBMCs, mostly from graft donor cells, collected 360 days after TCRalphabeta/CD19-depleted stem cell transplant. The chain combines TRBV18 with TRBJ2-2; 7 bases align to TRBD2. CDR3 residues: CASSGASGNTGELFF. The CDR3 DNA sequence: TGTGCCAGCTCGGGTGCTAGCGGGAACACCGGGGAGCTGTTTTTT.